What follows describes a single T cell receptor beta chain. This sample was included in a study of cytomegalovirus exposure and HLA in healthy donors. The primer mix had 60 Vbeta and 13 Jbeta primers. Using immunoSEQ multiplex PCR, the repertoire was profiled, and TCRdb retains in-frame clones only, with some absent. The table includes 75,000 to 100,000 clones, about 80% detected once. The CDR3 is made up of 16 amino acids. The V gene end was trimmed by 4 bases and the J gene end by 7 bases; junction bases not matched to a gene: 9. Germline CDR1 reads LGHNA; CDR2 reads YSLEER. The V and J genes are TRBV4-3 and TRBJ2-3; 12 bases align to TRBD2. What was sequenced was PBMCs. The TCR comes from a man aged 30 to 45 in good health and CMV-seronegative. In DNA, the CDR3 is TGCGCCAGCAGCCCCGGGGCTAGCGGGGGGGCGTATACGCAGTATTTT. This gives the protein CASSPGASGGAYTQYF.